This T cell receptor (beta chain) was captured by sequencing in a study of blood T cell repertoires in COVID-19. Study-level background: The study drew acute and convalescent COVID-19 samples from the United States, Italy and Spain. The analysed material was cDNA or gDNA that came from T cells, B-cell-depleted T cells, or PBMCs.

It was during active infection that Seattle patients were enrolled and then longitudinally followed. The junction had 8 bases not matched to a gene; V was cut back by 5 bases and J by 10 bases. The CDR3 is 13 amino acids. CDR1 is LGHDT and CDR2 is YNNKEL in the germline V gene (reference sequence). Original data processing: Researchers report that nucleated cell counts were estimated from reference gene primer amplification. The data were produced by immunoSEQ multiplex PCR, yet TCRdb's version contains in-frame clones alone and is incomplete. V and J calls and clone size are as listed in that table; D and trimming were resolved from the DNA. The sample contains some 200,000 clones, around 84% of which appear only once. This clone was counted only a few times.

Sequencing input: peripheral blood. This chain joins TRBV3-1 (or the pseudogene TRBV3-2) and TRBJ2-1; 7 bases map to TRBD2. This TCR derives from a woman older than 75 with COVID-19, enrolled during active disease. As DNA, the CDR3 is TGTGCCAGCAGCACTCGGGGACTACAAGAGCAGTTCTTC. Amino acids: CASSTRGLQEQFF.